Listed below are T cell receptor beta chains from one sample, sequenced in a study of spatial heterogeneity in lung cancer. MiXCR was run by TCRdb on the 5' RACE reads, yielding one entry per CDR3 protein. Counted here are about 78,000 distinct CDR3 sequences, 7% to 9% occurring once; the ten biggest clones make up 6.8%. The specimen comprised PBMCs, sampled at surgery. The receptors were gathered from a male donor with early-stage non-small cell lung cancer. CDR3s include the opening cysteine and the closing phenylalanine or tryptophan. Fields, in order: J gene, clone size, V gene, D gene, CDR3 DNA, CDR3 protein. A D gene is named only where the DNA matches it firmly. Not every row has a clone size; where given, it reads once, few, many or a size class.

j_call: TRBJ2-7
clone_size: -
v_call: TRBV5-1
d_call: -
cdr3_nt: TGCGCCAGCAGCTACGGGGCCCGGGGCGAGCAGTACTTC
cdr3_aa: CASSYGARGEQYF

j_call: TRBJ1-5
clone_size: -
v_call: TRBV7-9
d_call: -
cdr3_nt: TGTGCCAGCAGCTCCTTGGGGGGGATAGGCAATCAGCCCCAGCATTTT
cdr3_aa: CASSSLGGIGNQPQHF

j_call: TRBJ2-7
clone_size: many
v_call: TRBV4-3
d_call: TRBD2
cdr3_nt: TGCGCCAGCAGCCAAGGGCCAGCGGGAGACGAGCAGTACTTC
cdr3_aa: CASSQGPAGDEQYF

j_call: TRBJ2-2
clone_size: few
v_call: TRBV7-2
d_call: TRBD2
cdr3_nt: TGTGCCAGCAGCTTAGCGGCCCTAGCGGGCACCGGGGAGCTGTTTTTT
cdr3_aa: CASSLAALAGTGELFF

j_call: TRBJ1-2
clone_size: few
v_call: TRBV10-3
d_call: TRBD1
cdr3_nt: TGTGCCATCAAACTACAGGGGCCCGAGGACTATGGCTACACCTTC
cdr3_aa: CAIKLQGPEDYGYTF

j_call: TRBJ2-7
clone_size: many
v_call: TRBV29-1
d_call: -
cdr3_nt: TGCAGCGTGACGGTTGTCGGGTACTCCTACGAGCAGTACTTC
cdr3_aa: CSVTVVGYSYEQYF

j_call: TRBJ1-1
clone_size: many
v_call: TRBV19
d_call: -
cdr3_nt: TGTGCCAGTAGTATAGACAGGGGCGAAGCTTTCTTT
cdr3_aa: CASSIDRGEAFF

j_call: TRBJ2-6
clone_size: -
v_call: TRBV29-1
d_call: -
cdr3_nt: TGCAGCGTTCAAGGGTCTGGGGCCAACGTCCTGACTTTC
cdr3_aa: CSVQGSGANVLTF

j_call: TRBJ1-6
clone_size: -
v_call: TRBV20-1
d_call: -
cdr3_nt: TGCAGTGCTAGCCGCGGGGGAAATTCACCCCTCCACTTT
cdr3_aa: CSASRGGNSPLHF

j_call: TRBJ1-1
clone_size: many
v_call: TRBV6-2/TRBV6-3
d_call: -
cdr3_nt: TGTGCCAGCAGTTACCCTGGGGCAGGGGCGAGAGGGACTGAAGCTTTCTTT
cdr3_aa: CASSYPGAGARGTEAFF

j_call: TRBJ2-1
clone_size: once
v_call: TRBV30
d_call: -
cdr3_nt: TGTGCCTGGAGTGTACTGGCGGGCCGGCAGTTCTTC
cdr3_aa: CAWSVLAGRQFF

j_call: TRBJ1-2
clone_size: many
v_call: TRBV20-1
d_call: -
cdr3_nt: TGCAGTGCTAGAGATCGAAGGGGCGCCAACTATGGCTACACCTTC
cdr3_aa: CSARDRRGANYGYTF

j_call: TRBJ1-1
clone_size: few
v_call: TRBV4-1
d_call: -
cdr3_nt: TGCGCCAGCAGCCAAATGCAATCGGACACTGAAGCTTTCTTT
cdr3_aa: CASSQMQSDTEAFF

j_call: TRBJ1-1
clone_size: many
v_call: TRBV6-5
d_call: TRBD1
cdr3_nt: TGTGCCAGCAGCCAGGGACAGGAAGCTTTCTTT
cdr3_aa: CASSQGQEAFF

j_call: TRBJ1-1
clone_size: few
v_call: TRBV12-3/TRBV12-4
d_call: TRBD1
cdr3_nt: TGTGCCAGCAGCCCCGAGGGCAGGGGGCTCAACATGAACACTGAAGCTTTCTTT
cdr3_aa: CASSPEGRGLNMNTEAFF

j_call: TRBJ2-3
clone_size: few
v_call: TRBV21-1
d_call: -
cdr3_nt: TGTGCCAGCAACTTGAGGCAGGAGATCACAGATACGCAGTATTTT
cdr3_aa: CASNLRQEITDTQYF

j_call: TRBJ2-7
clone_size: many
v_call: TRBV3-1
d_call: TRBD2
cdr3_nt: TGTGCCAGCAGCCGGACTAGCGGGAGAGGGTCCTACGAGCAGTACTTC
cdr3_aa: CASSRTSGRGSYEQYF

j_call: TRBJ2-2
clone_size: -
v_call: TRBV20-1
d_call: TRBD1
cdr3_nt: TGCAGTGCCGGGCAGGGGGTCCCCGGGGAGCTGTTTTTT
cdr3_aa: CSAGQGVPGELFF

j_call: TRBJ2-3
clone_size: many
v_call: TRBV9
d_call: TRBD2
cdr3_nt: TGTGCCAGCGGGACTAGCGGGTTCACAGATACGCAGTATTTT
cdr3_aa: CASGTSGFTDTQYF

j_call: TRBJ2-1
clone_size: few
v_call: TRBV12-3/TRBV12-4
d_call: TRBD2
cdr3_nt: TGTGCCAGCAGTTTCCGAGCGGGGATGACCTACAATGAGCAGTTCTTC
cdr3_aa: CASSFRAGMTYNEQFF

j_call: TRBJ1-5
clone_size: -
v_call: TRBV30
d_call: -
cdr3_nt: TGTGCCTGGAGTCCGGCATCCAGCAATCAGCCCCAGCATTTT
cdr3_aa: CAWSPASSNQPQHF

j_call: TRBJ2-1
clone_size: few
v_call: TRBV5-1
d_call: TRBD2
cdr3_nt: TGCGCCAGCAGCTCCTTACCCCAACTAGCGCAAACCTACAATGAGCAGTTCTTC
cdr3_aa: CASSSLPQLAQTYNEQFF

j_call: TRBJ2-1
clone_size: once
v_call: TRBV6-1
d_call: TRBD1
cdr3_nt: TGTGCCAGCAGTGAAAGTGTAGGACAGGGGTTCAATGAGCAGTTCTTC
cdr3_aa: CASSESVGQGFNEQFF

j_call: TRBJ2-3
clone_size: many
v_call: TRBV28
d_call: -
cdr3_nt: TGTGCCAGCAGTAGCGGTAGCACAGATACGCAGTATTTT
cdr3_aa: CASSSGSTDTQYF

j_call: TRBJ2-7
clone_size: many
v_call: TRBV7-2
d_call: TRBD1
cdr3_nt: TGTGCCAGCAGCTTAGCGTCGGGGACAGGATGGGACGAGCAGTACTTC
cdr3_aa: CASSLASGTGWDEQYF

j_call: TRBJ1-1
clone_size: few
v_call: TRBV7-2
d_call: -
cdr3_nt: TGTGCCAGCAGCCCCCGGCGCAGTATGAACACTGAAGCTTTCTTT
cdr3_aa: CASSPRRSMNTEAFF

j_call: TRBJ2-1
clone_size: -
v_call: TRBV14
d_call: TRBD2
cdr3_nt: TGTGCCAGCCATGGACTAGCGATCTACAATGAGCAGTTCTTC
cdr3_aa: CASHGLAIYNEQFF

j_call: TRBJ1-5
clone_size: few
v_call: TRBV6-2/TRBV6-3
d_call: -
cdr3_nt: TGTGCCAGCAGTTACTCGTCAGGGGTCGGGAATCAGCCCCAGCATTTT
cdr3_aa: CASSYSSGVGNQPQHF

j_call: TRBJ2-7
clone_size: many
v_call: TRBV27
d_call: -
cdr3_nt: TGTGCCAGCAGTAGGGGAATCGAGCAGTACTTC
cdr3_aa: CASSRGIEQYF

j_call: TRBJ2-1
clone_size: few
v_call: TRBV5-1
d_call: TRBD2
cdr3_nt: TGCGCCAGCAGCTTCCAGGTAGCGGGAAATTCCTACAATGAGCAGTTCTTC
cdr3_aa: CASSFQVAGNSYNEQFF

j_call: TRBJ2-5
clone_size: few
v_call: TRBV7-9
d_call: -
cdr3_nt: TGTGCCAGCAGCTTAGAGGGGGTGGAGACCCAGTACTTC
cdr3_aa: CASSLEGVETQYF

j_call: TRBJ2-1
clone_size: many
v_call: TRBV20-1
d_call: -
cdr3_nt: TGCAGTGCTAGAGATCCAGGGTGGGAGAAGAATGAGCAGTTCTTC
cdr3_aa: CSARDPGWEKNEQFF

j_call: TRBJ1-2
clone_size: -
v_call: TRBV19
d_call: -
cdr3_nt: TGTGCCAGTAGCAACCCCCCCTCCGCCGCCGGGCAGCTACATGGCTACACCTTC
cdr3_aa: CASSNPPSAAGQLHGYTF

j_call: TRBJ2-4
clone_size: many
v_call: TRBV4-3
d_call: -
cdr3_nt: TGCGCCAGCAGCCAAGGGGCGGGGACGGACATTCAGTACTTC
cdr3_aa: CASSQGAGTDIQYF

j_call: TRBJ2-6
clone_size: many
v_call: TRBV12-3/TRBV12-4
d_call: TRBD1
cdr3_nt: TGTGCCAGCAGCCTCCACAGGGGAAGTGGGGCCAACGTCCTGACTTTC
cdr3_aa: CASSLHRGSGANVLTF

j_call: TRBJ2-1
clone_size: -
v_call: TRBV6-5
d_call: TRBD2
cdr3_nt: TGTGCCAGCAGTTACACCGGACTAGCGGGATACAATGAGCAGTTCTTC
cdr3_aa: CASSYTGLAGYNEQFF

j_call: TRBJ1-6
clone_size: many
v_call: TRBV6-1
d_call: TRBD1
cdr3_nt: TGTGCCAGCAGTGAGGACAGGGGATCCTATAATTCACCCCTCCACTTT
cdr3_aa: CASSEDRGSYNSPLHF

j_call: TRBJ2-7
clone_size: many
v_call: TRBV19
d_call: -
cdr3_nt: TGTGCCAGTACCACCGAGGCAGGGACCTCCTACGAGCAGTACTTC
cdr3_aa: CASTTEAGTSYEQYF

j_call: TRBJ1-2
clone_size: -
v_call: TRBV5-1
d_call: -
cdr3_nt: TGCGCCAGCAGCTTGACAGAGAACTATGGCTACACCTTC
cdr3_aa: CASSLTENYGYTF

j_call: TRBJ2-1
clone_size: -
v_call: TRBV18
d_call: TRBD2
cdr3_nt: TGTGCCAGCTCACCGGCTAGCGGCTACTACAATGAGCAGTTCTTC
cdr3_aa: CASSPASGYYNEQFF

j_call: TRBJ2-7
clone_size: few
v_call: TRBV18
d_call: -
cdr3_nt: TGTGCCAGCTCACCGGCCAGAACCTACGAGCAGTACTTC
cdr3_aa: CASSPARTYEQYF

j_call: TRBJ2-1
clone_size: many
v_call: TRBV27
d_call: -
cdr3_nt: TGTGCCAGCAGTTTATCGGTGTTCTCCTACAATGAGCAGTTCTTC
cdr3_aa: CASSLSVFSYNEQFF

j_call: TRBJ2-1
clone_size: few
v_call: TRBV5-1
d_call: -
cdr3_nt: TGCGCCAGCAGCTTGGTTGAGGGGGGCGGCTACAATGAGCAGTTCTTC
cdr3_aa: CASSLVEGGGYNEQFF

j_call: TRBJ2-3
clone_size: many
v_call: TRBV23-1
d_call: TRBD2
cdr3_nt: TGCGCCACCCGTCGAGCGGGAGGAGGCGATACGCAGTATTTT
cdr3_aa: CATRRAGGGDTQYF

j_call: TRBJ2-7
clone_size: few
v_call: TRBV5-4
d_call: TRBD1
cdr3_nt: TGTGCCAGCAGCCCGGCGGGACAGGGGGCCTACGAGCAGTACTTC
cdr3_aa: CASSPAGQGAYEQYF

j_call: TRBJ2-7
clone_size: many
v_call: TRBV29-1
d_call: -
cdr3_nt: TGCAGCGTCCTGACAAGGACCGTCGAGCAGTACTTC
cdr3_aa: CSVLTRTVEQYF

j_call: TRBJ2-2
clone_size: many
v_call: TRBV12-3/TRBV12-4
d_call: -
cdr3_nt: TGTGCCAGCTGTGAGGGTGCCGGGGAGCTGTTTTTT
cdr3_aa: CASCEGAGELFF

j_call: TRBJ2-5
clone_size: many
v_call: TRBV5-1
d_call: -
cdr3_nt: TGCGCCAGCAGCCAAGGGACACAACAAGAGACCCAGTACTTC
cdr3_aa: CASSQGTQQETQYF

j_call: TRBJ1-6
clone_size: many
v_call: TRBV7-9
d_call: TRBD1
cdr3_nt: TGTGCCAGCAGAACCACCTCGGACAGGGCCTTTAATTCACCCCTCCACTTT
cdr3_aa: CASRTTSDRAFNSPLHF